This entry describes one T cell receptor (beta chain). Its binding antigen is unknown. Base-call qualities are not available, and no considerably larger clone is one nucleotide away. TCRbeta CDR3 regions were amplified from genomic DNA by means of the immunoSEQ Assay, a bias-controlled multiplex PCR. The authors' analysis ran thus. Nucleated cell counts per sample were estimated from amplification of reference gene primers within the assay. Sequence reads were collapsed and filtered to measure the absolute abundance of every unique TCRbeta CDR3 rearrangement. For each sample, productive Simpson clonality was calculated as the square root of Simpson's diversity index across productive rearrangements. Here the immuneACCESS table is served through TCRdb, limited to in-frame sequences with V and J called. Missing clones are a known gap in these copies; in checked studies unresolved V genes cover under half, and the rest lacks a known reason. The V and J calls and clone size are taken from that table; D and trimming were inferred from the DNA. The sample table contains approximately 150,000 clones; only one count was recorded for approximately 90% of them. Together, the top ten hold less than 6.5% of the sample.

This sample was included in a study of blood T cell repertoires in COVID-19 (TCRdb year 2020). The study in broad terms: Samples from collaborators originated in the United States, Italy and Spain and spanned both the acute and convalescent phases of COVID-19. The prospective study material was composed of cDNA or gDNA derived from T cells, B-cell-depleted T cells, or PBMCs. The dataset comprised deeply sampled blood TCRbeta repertoires from subjects exposed to, actively infected with, or recovered from COVID-19. The repertoires were released in a freely available public database intended as a resource for research on the immune response to SARS-CoV-2. Samples came from the ongoing ImmuneRACE study (first 160 participants) plus 1,254 subjects from 6 global collaborators. Nearly every sample came with metadata listing a de-identified subject ID, COVID-19 status, age in years and sex. Where HLA class I and class II types were available, the types were taken from metadata supplied by the sample provider, not from assay-based typing. Summary of the overall study and its limitations: The amount of clinical and demographic metadata varied by source and participant and was provided uncurated.

Collaborating institutions collected whole blood in K2EDTA tubes following their own protocols. For TCRbeta analysis, collaborators shipped samples as frozen whole blood, isolated PBMCs, or DNA extracted from either of those sample types. From a lookup of the germline V gene, CDR1 and CDR2 are LGHNA and YNFKEQ. V is reduced by 0 bases and J by 1 base, leaving a spacing of 6 bases between them. The CDR3 numbers 15 residues from cysteine through phenylalanine. CDR3 DNA only is kept here, 45 bases in frame from base 1. This clonotype was sampled from a human donor in a cohort sampled during active COVID-19. Sequencing used peripheral blood. The rearrangement combines TRBV4-2 with TRBJ2-2, with TRBD1 perhaps the D gene, on 5 matching bases. The CDR3 region has the sequence CASSQEGRNTGELFF. The bases are TGTGCCAGCAGCCAAGAGGGGCGGAACACCGGGGAGCTGTTTTTT.